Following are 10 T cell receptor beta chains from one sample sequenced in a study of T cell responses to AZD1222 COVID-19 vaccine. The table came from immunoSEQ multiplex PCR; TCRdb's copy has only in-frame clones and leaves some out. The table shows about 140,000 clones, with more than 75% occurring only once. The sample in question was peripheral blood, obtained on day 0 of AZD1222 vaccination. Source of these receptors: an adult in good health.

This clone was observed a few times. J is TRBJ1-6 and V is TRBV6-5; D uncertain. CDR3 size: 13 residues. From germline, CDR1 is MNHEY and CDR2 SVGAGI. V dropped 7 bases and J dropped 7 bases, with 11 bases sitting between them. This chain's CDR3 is CASILSQNSPLHF. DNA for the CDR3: TGTGCCAGCATCTTAAGCCAGAATTCACCCCTCCACTTT.

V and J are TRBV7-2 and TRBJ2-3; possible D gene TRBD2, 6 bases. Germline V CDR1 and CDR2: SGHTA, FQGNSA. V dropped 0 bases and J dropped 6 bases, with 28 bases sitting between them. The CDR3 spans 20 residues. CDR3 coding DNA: TGTGCCAGCAGCTTAGCGCGGGGCCGCGGGGTCAGAATGATAGCCGATACGCAGTATTTT. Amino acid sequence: CASSLARGRGVRMIADTQYF.

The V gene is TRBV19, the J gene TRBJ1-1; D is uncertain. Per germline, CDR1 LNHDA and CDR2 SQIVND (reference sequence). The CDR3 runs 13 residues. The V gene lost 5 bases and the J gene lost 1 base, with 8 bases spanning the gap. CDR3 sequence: CASSPTGNTEAFF. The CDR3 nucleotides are TGTGCCAGTAGTCCCACGGGGAACACTGAAGCTTTCTTT.

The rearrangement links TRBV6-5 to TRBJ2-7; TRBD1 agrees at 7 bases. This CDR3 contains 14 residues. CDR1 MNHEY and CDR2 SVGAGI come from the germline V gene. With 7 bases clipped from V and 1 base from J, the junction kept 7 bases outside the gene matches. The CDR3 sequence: CASNRQGSSYEQYF. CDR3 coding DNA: TGTGCCAGCAACCGACAGGGCTCGTCCTACGAGCAGTACTTC.

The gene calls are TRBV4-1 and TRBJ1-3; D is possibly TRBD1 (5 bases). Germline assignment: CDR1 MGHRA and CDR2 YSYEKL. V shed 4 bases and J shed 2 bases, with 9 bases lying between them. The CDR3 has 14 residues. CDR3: CASSLDRAGNTIYF. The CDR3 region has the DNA TGCGCCAGCAGCCTTGACAGAGCTGGAAACACCATATATTTT.

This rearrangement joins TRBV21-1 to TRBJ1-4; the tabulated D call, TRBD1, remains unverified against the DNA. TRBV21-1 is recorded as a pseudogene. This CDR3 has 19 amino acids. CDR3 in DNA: TGTGCCAGCAGCAAAGAATGGGACAGGGAATGGGCAACTAATGAAAAACTGTTTTTT. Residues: CASSKEWDREWATNEKLFF.

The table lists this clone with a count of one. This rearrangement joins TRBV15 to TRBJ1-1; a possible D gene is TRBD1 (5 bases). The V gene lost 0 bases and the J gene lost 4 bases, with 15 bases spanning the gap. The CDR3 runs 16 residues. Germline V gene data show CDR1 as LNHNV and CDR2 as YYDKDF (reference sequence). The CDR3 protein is CATSRDGREEPTEAFF. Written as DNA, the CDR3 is TGTGCCACCAGCAGAGATGGCAGGGAGGAGCCCACTGAAGCTTTCTTT.

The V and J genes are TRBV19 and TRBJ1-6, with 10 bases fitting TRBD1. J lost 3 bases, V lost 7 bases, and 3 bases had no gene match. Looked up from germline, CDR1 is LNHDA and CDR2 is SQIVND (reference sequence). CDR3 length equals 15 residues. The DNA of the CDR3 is TGTGCCAGTACCCGGACAGGGGGCTATAATTCACCCCTCCACTTT. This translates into CASTRTGGYNSPLHF.

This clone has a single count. The chain's CDR3 is CAISRLQNSRNSPLHF. The CDR3 DNA sequence: TGTGCCATCAGTAGATTACAGAATTCCCGAAATTCACCCCTCCACTTT. This rearrangement joins TRBV10-3 to TRBJ1-6, with D unresolved. CDR3 length: 16 residues. Trimming took off 5 bases at V and 7 bases at J, with 18 bases between the two ends. The germline CDR1 and CDR2 sequences are ENHRY and SYGVKD.

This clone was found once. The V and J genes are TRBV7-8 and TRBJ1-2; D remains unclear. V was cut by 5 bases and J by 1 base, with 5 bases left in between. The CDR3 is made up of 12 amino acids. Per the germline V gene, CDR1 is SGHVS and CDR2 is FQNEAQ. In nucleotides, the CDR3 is TGTGCCAGCAGCCAGCGTAACTATGGCTACACCTTC. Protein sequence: CASSQRNYGYTF.